The clone carrying this T cell receptor beta chain was seen repeatedly, ten times or more. Each diagnosis was grounded in clinical symptoms, serum thyroxine and TRAb, thyroid ultrasound, and orbital computed tomography. This entry belongs to a study of T cells in Graves' hyperthyroidism and ophthalmopathy. TCR beta CDR3 regions were amplified from RNA transcripts. In the first-round RT-PCR of the TCR CDR3, the HTBI primer set was used. TCRdb independently ran MiXCR on the multiplex PCR reads; one entry per CDR3 protein. Of 360,000 or so distinct CDR3 sequences listed, 15% to 20% were seen once; the top ten hold roughly a sixth. The sequence was collected from a woman in her forties with Graves' ophthalmopathy. Sample: blood.

The CDR3 bases are TGTGCCAGCAGCCAAGAAATCTACGGCCCCTCCGCTGAAGCTTTCTTT. It translates to CASSQEIYGPSAEAFF. This chain uses TRBV4-2 with TRBJ1-1; D ambiguous. V was clipped by 0 bases and J by 6 bases, with 17 bases between them. This CDR3 is 16 amino acids long. Germline CDR1 reads LGHNA; CDR2 reads YNFKEQ.